This is a list of T cell receptor beta chains from one sample in a study of response to subunit inactivated influenza vaccine. One entry per CDR3 protein, called by TCRdb with MiXCR from the RT-PCR reads. Of around 760,000 distinct CDR3 sequences in the sample, around 13% are singletons; the top ten hold around 7%. The sequencing used PBMCs from blood, collected roughly 15 days before vaccination. These receptors came from a man over 45 who received an inactivated influenza vaccine. Both conserved end residues are part of each CDR3. A D gene is named only where the DNA matches it firmly. Clone size, where shown, is once, few, many, or a class for clones that have expanded.

clone_size,v_call,d_call,j_call,cdr3_nt,cdr3_aa
many,TRBV20-1,TRBD1,TRBJ2-7,TGCAGTGCCGAGACAGGGGAAGGGGAGCAGTACTTC,CSAETGEGEQYF
few,TRBV4-1,TRBD2,TRBJ2-1,TGCGCCAGCAGCCAGTTCGGACTAGCGGACAACAATGAGCAGTTCTTC,CASSQFGLADNNEQFF
few,TRBV7-2,.,TRBJ2-7,TGTGCCAGCAGCTTACCAACTCCGCACGGCGAGCAGTACTTC,CASSLPTPHGEQYF
many,TRBV11-2,.,TRBJ2-7,TGTGCCAGCAGCCTCTTGAGCGCCGAGCAGTACTTC,CASSLLSAEQYF
many,TRBV12-3/TRBV12-4,.,TRBJ1-6,TGTGCCAGCAGCAGGGAGTATAATTCACCCCTCCACTTT,CASSREYNSPLHF
few,TRBV28,.,TRBJ1-5,TGTGCCAGCAGTTTCCCAGCGCCAAGGTGGGAGCCCCAGCATTTT,CASSFPAPRWEPQHF
many,TRBV5-1,.,TRBJ2-7,TGCGCCAGCAGCTTAGAATGGCCTTCGGGATCCTACGAGCAGTACTTC,CASSLEWPSGSYEQYF
.,TRBV7-6,.,TRBJ2-4,TGTGCCAGCAGCTTAAGACAGAATATACCTTCAGCCAAAAACATTCAGTACTTC,CASSLRQNIPSAKNIQYF
.,TRBV14,.,TRBJ2-3,TGTGCCAGCAGCCAAGTACGGGCAGGGGCGCAGTATTTT,CASSQVRAGAQYF
.,TRBV6-2/TRBV6-3,.,TRBJ2-7,TGTGCCAGCATTGACCGGGATTCCTACGAGCAGTACTTC,CASIDRDSYEQYF
.,TRBV20-1,.,TRBJ1-5,TGCAGTGCTTCTCGGGACGTTCAGCCCCAGCATTTT,CSASRDVQPQHF
few,TRBV7-9,.,TRBJ1-2,TGTGCCAGCAGCTTAAACGTCGGAGGCTACACCTTC,CASSLNVGGYTF
.,TRBV25-1,TRBD1,TRBJ2-7,TGTGCCAGCAGTGAGGGACAGGGTAGAGATCTGGAGCAGTACTTC,CASSEGQGRDLEQYF
.,TRBV9,.,TRBJ2-2,TGTGCCAGCAGCGTAGAAGGGTTCGGGGAGCTGTTTTTT,CASSVEGFGELFF
few,TRBV19,.,TRBJ2-2,TGTGCCAGTAATCCAGGGACGAACACCGGGGAGCTGTTTTTT,CASNPGTNTGELFF
.,TRBV5-1,.,TRBJ2-1,TGCGCCAGCAGCACCTACTCTGGGGACTACAATGAGCAGTTCTTC,CASSTYSGDYNEQFF
many,TRBV5-1,.,TRBJ1-3,TGCGCCAGCAGCTTATCGACAGGAGGAAACTCTGGAAACACCATATATTTT,CASSLSTGGNSGNTIYF
.,TRBV5-1,TRBD2,TRBJ2-3,TGCGCCAGCAGCTTGAGCGTAGCGGGGGGGTCAGATACGCAGTATTTT,CASSLSVAGGSDTQYF
few,TRBV7-9,.,TRBJ2-3,TGTGCCAGCAGCCCAACGGCCCTCACAGATACGCAGTATTTT,CASSPTALTDTQYF
few,TRBV5-5,.,TRBJ2-7,TGTGCCAGCAGCTTGGGTTGGGGGGGCCACGAGCAGTACTTC,CASSLGWGGHEQYF
few,TRBV5-1,.,TRBJ2-1,TGCGCCAGCAGCTTGGGTTCAGTGGTAGAGCAGTTCTTC,CASSLGSVVEQFF
few,TRBV6-2/TRBV6-3,.,TRBJ2-7,TGTGCCAGCAGAGCAGGATCCCTCTACGAGCAGTACTTC,CASRAGSLYEQYF